The 22 T cell receptor beta chains below were found in one sample sequenced in a study of CD8+ T cells in alopecia areata. After isolation, RNA underwent reverse transcription to generate cDNA as the sequencing template. Some clones are missing from TCRdb's copy, which holds only in-frame ones; the method was immunoSEQ multiplex PCR. The table shows some 160,000 clones, with 50% to 70% occurring only once. The treatment denotes: oral pan-JAK inhibitor, 5-10 mg twice daily. The material sequenced was CD4+ T cells sorted from blood, taken at week 4, from a patient treated with tofacitinib. The receptors come from a human donor with alopecia areata.

This clone was detected only a few times. V usage is TRBV4-1 and J usage is TRBJ1-4, with 7 bases matching TRBD1. This CDR3 spans 16 amino acids. Germline V gives CDR1 MGHRA, CDR2 YSYEKL. V was clipped by 3 bases and J by 8 bases; unmatched bases: 12. The CDR3 DNA follows: TGCGCCAGCAGCCAGGAACAGGGGTCAGCTAGAGAAAAACTGTTTTTT. Its translation is CASSQEQGSAREKLFF.

This chain uses TRBV29-1 with TRBJ2-7; TRBD2 matches at 8 bases. Germline CDR1 SQVTM, CDR2 ANQGSEA. The CDR3 has 12 amino acids. V gave up 3 bases and J gave up 6 bases; unmatched junction bases: 4. The CDR3 region is CSVDSGGSEQYF. In DNA form, the CDR3 reads TGCAGCGTTGACTCGGGAGGGAGCGAGCAGTACTTC.

The chain uses TRBV7-2 and TRBJ1-2; TRBD1 matches 8 bases. Germline V gene data show CDR1 as SGHTA and CDR2 as FQGNSA. The junction had 2 bases not matched to a gene; V was cut back by 1 base and J by 4 bases. CDR3 length: 14 amino acids. The CDR3 here is CASSLGTGSYGYTF. CDR3 coding DNA: TGTGCCAGCAGCTTAGGGACAGGGAGCTATGGCTACACCTTC.

This chain joins TRBV9 and TRBJ1-2; D gene uncertain. Germline CDR1 is SGDLS and CDR2 is YYNGEE. With 0 bases removed from V and 5 bases from J, the gap between germline ends came to 8 bases. The CDR3 length is 13 residues. The CDR3: CASSVVPHYGYTF. DNA for the CDR3: TGTGCCAGCAGCGTAGTTCCCCATTATGGCTACACCTTC.

The V gene is TRBV25-1, the J gene TRBJ2-7; TRBD1 is a possible D gene (6 bases). Germline V gene sequence: CDR1 MGHDK, CDR2 SYGVNS. The CDR3 consists of 12 residues. V was shortened by 4 bases and J by 4 bases, with 8 bases between the two germline ends. The CDR3 spells CASSGTGYEQYF. In DNA, the CDR3 is TGTGCCAGCAGTGGTACAGGGTACGAGCAGTACTTC.

The J gene is TRBJ1-2, the V gene TRBV9; no definite D call. The CDR3 has 12 residues. Germline loops: CDR1 SGDLS, CDR2 YYNGEE. Trimming stripped 0 bases from V and 5 bases from J, with 5 bases between. CDR3 bases: TGTGCCAGCAGCGTAGTGGAATATGGCTACACCTTC. This encodes CASSVVEYGYTF.

This clone was detected once. This sequence joins TRBV29-1 and TRBJ2-4, with 7 bases that match TRBD1. This CDR3 spans 13 amino acids. The V segment lost 1 base and the J segment 8 bases; nucleotides outside the gene matches: 5. Germline CDR1 and CDR2: SQVTM and ANQGSEA. CDR3 coding DNA: TGCAGCGTTGAAGTCCCTACAGGGGACATTCAGTACTTC. This gives the protein CSVEVPTGDIQYF.

This chain uses TRBV9 with TRBJ1-2; unclear D gene. V was trimmed by 0 bases and J by 4 bases, leaving 10 bases between them. CDR3 size: 14 residues. Per the germline V gene, CDR1 is SGDLS and CDR2 is YYNGEE. The CDR3 nucleotides are TGTGCCAGCAGCGTAGCTAGCGCTTCCTATGGCTACACCTTC. The encoded protein is CASSVASASYGYTF.

The rearrangement uses TRBV7-2 and TRBJ2-7; no reliable D call. Per the germline V gene, CDR1 is SGHTA and CDR2 is FQGNSA. Trimming took 4 bases from V and 4 from J, leaving 14 bases between them. This CDR3 region has 14 residues. Written as DNA, the CDR3 is TGTGCCAGCAGCTCCGCGGACCACGAATACGAGCAGTACTTC. This translates into CASSSADHEYEQYF.

J is TRBJ1-1 and V is TRBV6-5; D is perhaps TRBD1 (5 bases). The CDR3 runs 15 residues. Trimming took off 5 bases at V and 1 base at J, with 14 bases between the two ends. The germline V gene has CDR1 MNHEY and CDR2 SVGAGI. This CDR3 is CASSPPGTWNTEAFF. DNA of the CDR3: TGTGCCAGCAGTCCCCCAGGGACCTGGAACACTGAAGCTTTCTTT.

The rearrangement uses TRBV30 and TRBJ1-1; D is uncertain. The CDR3 spans 13 residues. V lost 4 bases and J lost 1, with 10 bases in between. Germline CDR1 and CDR2: GTSNPN and SVGIG (reference sequence). The CDR3 sequence is CAWIVDKNTEAFF. Here the CDR3 DNA reads TGTGCCTGGATAGTTGATAAGAACACTGAAGCTTTCTTT.

The DNA for the CDR3 is TGCAGCGCTCCGCGGCAGGGCCAAGAGACCCAGTACTTC. It specifies CSAPRQGQETQYF. The chain employs TRBV29-1 and TRBJ2-5; tentatively, D is TRBD1 (5 bases). The CDR3 is 13 residues long. V was shortened by 7 bases and J by 1 base, with 13 bases between the two germline ends. Looked up from germline, CDR1 is SQVTM and CDR2 is ANQGSEA.

The J gene is TRBJ1-5, the V gene TRBV2, with TRBD1 matching over 8 bases. After removal of 9 bases from V and 3 bases from J, the junction contained 7 bases not matched to a gene. Germline values: CDR1 SNHLY, CDR2 FYNNEI. The CDR3 has 14 amino acids. CDR3 bases: TGTGCCAGTACCGGGACAGGACTCAATCAGCCCCAGCATTTT. This codes for CASTGTGLNQPQHF.

The chain recombines TRBV30 with TRBJ1-2; D might be TRBD1 (6 bases). Per germline, CDR1 GTSNPN and CDR2 SVGIG (reference sequence). CDR3 length equals 14 residues. With 5 bases removed from V and 4 bases from J, the gap between germline ends came to 17 bases. The chain's CDR3 is CAWAPPGQLYGYTF. For the CDR3, the DNA is TGTGCCTGGGCCCCCCCGGGACAACTCTATGGCTACACCTTC.

The rearrangement uses TRBV18 and TRBJ1-1; no definite D call. This CDR3 spans 15 amino acids. Trimming pared 4 bases from V and 0 bases from J, leaving 12 bases between. Germline V gives CDR1 KGHSH, CDR2 LQKENI. In DNA, the CDR3 is TGTGCCAGCTCACACCCGACGGTAATGAACACTGAAGCTTTCTTT. Encoded protein: CASSHPTVMNTEAFF.

This chain connects TRBV15 to TRBJ2-5; D unclear. The CDR3 consists of 12 residues. Germline V gene sequence: CDR1 LNHNV, CDR2 YYDKDF (reference sequence). The ends were cut back, 9 bases at V and 5 bases at J, with 13 bases in the middle. The CDR3, as DNA: TGTGCCACTTCCTATAGAGTCGAGACCCAGTACTTC. It is translated as CATSYRVETQYF. The whole variable domain, filled in from reference TRBV15 and TRBJ2-5, reads DAMVIQNPRYQVTQFGKPVTLSCSQTLNHNVMYWYQQKSSQAPKLLFHYYDKDFNNEADTPDNFQSRRPNTSFCFLDIRSPGLGDTAMYLCATSYRVETQYFGPGTRLLVL.

The V and J genes are TRBV4-3 and TRBJ1-3; D might be TRBD1 (5 bases). CDR3 length: 15 residues. Trimming removed 0 bases from V and 2 bases from J, with 8 bases in between. The germline V gene encodes CDR1 LGHNA and CDR2 YSLEER. CDR3 DNA sequence: TGCGCCAGCAGCCAAGATTGGGGCACTGGAAACACCATATATTTT. Translated: CASSQDWGTGNTIYF.

The chain has TRBV7-3 and TRBJ1-1, with unresolved D. CDR3 size: 13 residues. V lost 5 bases and J 4 bases, leaving 11 bases between the germline ends. CDR1 is SGHTA, CDR2 FQGTGA, per germline. The CDR3 sequence is CASSHGHGTEAFF. Here the CDR3 DNA reads TGTGCCAGCAGCCACGGGCATGGCACTGAAGCTTTCTTT.

This chain joins TRBV27 and TRBJ1-6; D perhaps matches TRBD1 (6 bases). There are 15 residues in the CDR3. Germline lookup yields CDR1 MNHEY and CDR2 SMNVEV (reference sequence). V was cut by 6 bases and J by 13 bases, with 22 bases left in between. The CDR3 here is CASSPYRDMWFPLHF. The CDR3 DNA reads TGTGCCAGCAGCCCATACCGGGACATGTGGTTTCCCCTCCACTTT.

The rearrangement links TRBV15 to TRBJ2-5, with D perhaps TRBD1 (6 bases). V was cut by 1 base and J by 1 base, with 16 bases left in between. Germline CDR1 is LNHNV and CDR2 is YYDKDF (reference sequence). The CDR3 is made up of 17 amino acids. CDR3 residues: CATSRAGTGRGQETQYF. The CDR3 DNA is TGTGCCACCAGCAGAGCAGGTACAGGGAGAGGCCAAGAGACCCAGTACTTC. Full variable domain (remainder filled in from reference TRBV15 and TRBJ2-5): DAMVIQNPRYQVTQFGKPVTLSCSQTLNHNVMYWYQQKSSQAPKLLFHYYDKDFNNEADTPDNFQSRRPNTSFCFLDIRSPGLGDTAMYLCATSRAGTGRGQETQYFGPGTRLLVL.

This chain joins TRBV6-5 and TRBJ2-7; D gene ambiguous. V was clipped by 2 bases and J by 7 bases, with 15 bases between them. This CDR3 contains 14 residues. Germline assignment: CDR1 MNHEY and CDR2 SVGAGI. CDR3 protein: CASSYDPGVREQYF. The DNA for the CDR3 is TGTGCCAGCAGTTACGATCCAGGAGTGAGGGAGCAGTACTTC.

This rearrangement joins TRBV7-2 to TRBJ1-5; D ambiguous. The CDR3 has 14 amino acids. Germline-derived CDR1 and CDR2 are SGHTA and FQGNSA. The V end lost 5 bases, the J end lost 0 bases, and 8 bases lay between the germline ends. The CDR3 loop is CASSLVNSNQPQHF. The CDR3 nucleotides read TGTGCCAGCAGCCTCGTTAATAGCAATCAGCCCCAGCATTTT.